This T cell receptor (beta chain) is drawn from a study of long-term antiretroviral therapy in people with HIV. CDR1 and CDR2 (germline): SGHAT, FQNNGV. The CDR3 runs 15 residues. Trimming took off 0 bases at V and 1 base at J, with 9 bases between the two ends. With survey level as its setting, the immunoSEQ assay was v3.0. Measured with immunoSEQ multiplex PCR; TCRdb has only the in-frame clones, and not every one. Among some 11,000 clones listed, 82% were seen once. This rearrangement joins TRBV11-2 to TRBJ1-1; a weak D match, TRBD1 (6 bases). Sequenced material: unsorted PBMCs, taken around 8.2 years after starting antiretroviral therapy. This sequence originates from a man in his forties or fifties with HIV. CDR3 sequence (DNA): TGTGCCAGCAGCTTAGACAGGGGCCAGAACACTGAAGCTTTCTTT. This codes for CASSLDRGQNTEAFF.